Below, 21 T cell receptor beta chains from the same sample are listed, as sequenced in a study of blood T cell repertoires in COVID-19. Produced via immunoSEQ multiplex PCR; TCRdb's table is partial and in-frame only. The sample includes 55,000 to 65,000 clones, around 83% of them seen just once. The source material was peripheral blood. The origin of the receptors is a woman aged 60-75 years with acute or convalescent COVID-19.

The rearrangement links TRBV9 to TRBJ1-1; 7 bases fit TRBD1. Germline CDR1 and CDR2: SGDLS and YYNGEE. This CDR3 is 18 amino acids long. Trimming cost V 4 bases and J 6 bases; bases outside gene matches: 21. CDR3 in amino acids: CASSTHPGGDSKISEAFF. The CDR3 region has the DNA TGTGCCAGCAGCACGCACCCCGGCGGGGACAGTAAGATCTCTGAAGCTTTCTTT. The variable domain in full, with the rest retrieved from reference TRBV9 and TRBJ1-1, is DSGVTQTPKHLITATGQRVTLRCSPRSGDLSVYWYQQSLDQGLQFLIQYYNGEERAKGNILERFSAQQFPDLHSELNLSSLELGDSALYFCASSTHPGGDSKISEAFFGQGTRLTVV.

This sequence joins TRBV2 and TRBJ2-1; 7 bases agree with TRBD2. Germline lookup yields CDR1 SNHLY and CDR2 FYNNEI. There are 15 residues in the CDR3. V was clipped by 3 bases and J by 4 bases; unmatched bases: 6. The CDR3 bases are TGTGCCAGCAGTGAGGGGCTAGCGGCTTACAATGAGCAGTTCTTC. Translating it yields CASSEGLAAYNEQFF.

This clone appeared once. This sequence joins TRBV29-1 and TRBJ2-3; TRBD1 matches at 8 bases. The V gene's germline CDR1 is SQVTM and CDR2 ANQGSEA. The V segment lost 6 bases and the J segment 0 bases; nucleotides outside the gene matches: 5. The CDR3 contains 14 residues. This CDR3 is CSVRTGTSTDTQYF. CDR3 in DNA: TGCAGCGTAAGGACAGGGACTAGCACAGATACGCAGTATTTT.

The chain carries TRBV6-4 and TRBJ1-1; TRBD1 agrees at 9 bases. The V gene end was trimmed by 3 bases and the J gene end by 10 bases; junction bases not matched to a gene: 6. The CDR3 runs to 13 residues. CDR1 MRHNA and CDR2 SNTAGT come from the germline V gene. CDR3: CASSEETGGRAFF. The CDR3 DNA reads as TGTGCCAGCAGTGAGGAAACAGGGGGCCGAGCTTTCTTT.

This chain links TRBV19 with TRBJ1-1; TRBD1 matches at 7 bases. This CDR3 has 15 amino acids. Germline CDR1 is LNHDA and CDR2 is SQIVND (reference sequence). The junction had 7 bases not matched to a gene; V was cut back by 5 bases and J by 1 base. CDR3 coding DNA: TGTGCCAGTAGTCTTCAGGGGGGCTCGAACACTGAAGCTTTCTTT. It specifies CASSLQGGSNTEAFF. Using reference TRBV19 and TRBJ1-1 for the parts outside the CDR3, the full variable domain is DGGITQSPKYLFRKEGQNVTLSCEQNLNHDAMYWYRQDPGQGLRLIYYSQIVNDFQKGDIAEGYSVSREKKESFPLTVTSAQKNPTAFYLCASSLQGGSNTEAFFGQGTRLTVV.

The table lists this clone with a few counts. The V gene is TRBV19, the J gene TRBJ1-1, with 9 bases fitting TRBD1. The CDR3 length is 15 residues. Germline V lookup: CDR1 LNHDA, CDR2 SQIVND (reference sequence). V was pared by 2 bases and J by 4 bases, with 5 bases of the junction left unmatched. CDR3 nucleotide sequence: TGTGCCAGTAGTATATCCGGACAGGGGACCACTGAAGCTTTCTTT. It is translated as CASSISGQGTTEAFF.

The chain employs TRBV7-2 and TRBJ2-5; possible D gene TRBD2, 7 bases. Germline V CDR1 and CDR2: SGHTA, FQGNSA. CDR3 size: 15 residues. The V and J ends lost 1 base and 5 bases respectively, with 14 bases between them. CDR3 loop: CASSLGRGRGETQYF. CDR3 DNA: TGTGCCAGCAGCTTAGGGCGGGGGCGCGGGGAGACCCAGTACTTC.

The chain has TRBV6-2 or TRBV6-3 and TRBJ1-2; maybe TRBD1 (5 bases). Per germline, CDR1 MNHEY and CDR2 SVGEGT. Between the trimmed V and J ends, which lost 6 bases and 4 bases, there was a span of 18 bases. The CDR3 extends over 15 amino acids. The CDR3 DNA sequence: TGTGCCAGCAGCAAACGGGCGCCAAGGGGCTATGGCTACACCTTC. The encoded protein is CASSKRAPRGYGYTF.

The V call is TRBV5-4, the J call TRBJ1-1; tentatively, D is TRBD1 (6 bases). The germline V gene has CDR1 SGHNT and CDR2 YYREEE (reference sequence). V was trimmed by 0 bases and J by 4 bases, leaving 16 bases between them. The CDR3 has 16 residues. The CDR3 sequence is CASSLATGNRGTEAFF. The CDR3 DNA sequence: TGTGCCAGCAGCTTGGCCACAGGGAATCGGGGCACTGAAGCTTTCTTT.

V gene TRBV9 combines with J gene TRBJ2-5; D possibly corresponds to TRBD2 (5 bases). The V gene's germline CDR1 is SGDLS and CDR2 YYNGEE. Trimming left V 0 bases short and J 5 bases short, with 14 bases between. The CDR3 loop spans 15 amino acids. CDR3 amino acids: CASSVGSLPGETQYF. The CDR3 bases are TGTGCCAGCAGCGTAGGGTCCCTGCCGGGGGAGACCCAGTACTTC.

V gene TRBV4-2 combines with J gene TRBJ1-6; no clear D. Deletions cut 0 bases from V and 7 bases from J, with 13 bases between. This CDR3 has 16 amino acids. From germline, CDR1 is LGHNA and CDR2 YNFKEQ. CDR3 amino acids: CASSQDIGRQNSPLHF. The CDR3 DNA follows: TGTGCCAGCAGCCAAGATATAGGGAGGCAAAATTCACCCCTCCACTTT.

This clone occurred a few times. V usage is TRBV30 and J usage is TRBJ1-2; tentative D call: TRBD1 (6 bases). With 1 base removed from V and 3 bases from J, the gap between germline ends came to 12 bases. Germline CDR1 is GTSNPN and CDR2 is SVGIG (reference sequence). The CDR3 extends over 14 amino acids. CDR3 nucleotides: TGTGCCTGGAGTGGGGGGCAGGAGCACTATGGCTACACCTTC. It codes for CAWSGGQEHYGYTF. Based on the CDR3 plus reference TRBV30 and TRBJ1-2, the full variable domain is SQTIHQWPATLVQPVGSPLSLECTVEGTSNPNLYWYRQAAGRGLQLLFYSVGIGQISSEVPQNLSASRPQDRQFILSSKKLLLSDSGFYLCAWSGGQEHYGYTFGSGTRLTVV.

V is TRBV5-4 and J is TRBJ2-3; 8 nucleotides align to TRBD1. The CDR3 is 17 amino acids. V was clipped by 6 bases and J by 0 bases; unmatched bases: 12. Germline CDR1 reads SGHNT; CDR2 reads YYREEE (reference sequence). CDR3 in amino acids: CASTLWTGRTSTDTQYF. The CDR3 region has the DNA TGTGCCAGCACCCTTTGGACAGGGAGGACTAGCACAGATACGCAGTATTTT.

This chain links TRBV5-1 with TRBJ2-5; TRBD1 matches at 9 bases. The CDR3 is made up of 13 amino acids. CDR1 is SGHRS and CDR2 is YFSETQ in the germline V gene. V trimming: 4 bases; J trimming: 4 bases; junction bases outside the gene matches: 2. CDR3 coding DNA: TGCGCCAGCAGCCCGGACAGGGGAGAGACCCAGTACTTC. Protein sequence: CASSPDRGETQYF. Supplemented by reference TRBV5-1 and TRBJ2-5, the full variable domain reads KAGVTQTPRYLIKTRGQQVTLSCSPISGHRSVSWYQQTPGQGLQFLFEYFSETQRNKGNFPGRFSGRQFSNSRSEMNVSTLELGDSALYLCASSPDRGETQYFGPGTRLLVL.

V is TRBV9 and J is TRBJ1-1, with 8 positions matching TRBD1. V shed 0 bases and J 0 bases; nucleotides not matched to a gene: 4. Per the germline V gene, CDR1 is SGDLS and CDR2 is YYNGEE. This CDR3 region has 16 residues. The CDR3 sequence is CASSVAPGGMNTEAFF. The CDR3 DNA reads as TGTGCCAGCAGCGTAGCACCAGGGGGCATGAACACTGAAGCTTTCTTT.

The genes are TRBV6-5 and TRBJ1-2, with TRBD1 matching over 7 bases. Looked up from germline, CDR1 is MNHEY and CDR2 is SVGAGI. The CDR3 is 14 residues long. V shed 7 bases, J shed 4 bases, and the junction held 9 bases outside the gene matches. CDR3 bases: TGTGCCAGCAACCAAGGGGGCAGAGGCTATGGCTACACCTTC. This gives the protein CASNQGGRGYGYTF.

This clone was observed once. The chain recombines TRBV24-1 with TRBJ1-2; tentatively, D is TRBD1 (6 bases). CDR1 is KGHDR, CDR2 SFDVKD, per germline. The CDR3 contains 12 residues. V gave up 4 bases and J gave up 4 bases, with 6 bases separating them. CDR3 in amino acids: CATSDRGYGYTF. DNA for the CDR3: TGTGCCACCAGTGACAGGGGCTATGGCTACACCTTC.

V and J are TRBV9 and TRBJ1-3; D not certain. This CDR3 comprises 14 residues. V lost 3 bases, J lost 4 bases, and 11 bases lay in between. Per the germline V gene, CDR1 is SGDLS and CDR2 is YYNGEE. The CDR3 sequence is CASSAGNQGNTIYF. The DNA for the CDR3 is TGTGCCAGCAGCGCCGGGAATCAAGGAAACACCATATATTTT.

The CDR3 sequence is CASSRLAGGRMNSYNEQFF. As DNA, the CDR3 is TGTGCCAGCAGCCGACTAGCGGGGGGGCGAATGAACTCCTACAATGAGCAGTTCTTC. The J gene is TRBJ2-1, the V gene TRBV6-6; 14 bases are shared with TRBD2. The CDR3 contains 19 residues. Germline lookup yields CDR1 MNHNY and CDR2 SVGAGI (reference sequence). V was pared by 6 bases and J by 0 bases, with 10 bases of the junction left unmatched.

The chain combines TRBV18 with TRBJ1-1; weak D call: TRBD1 (5 bases). Trimming pared 3 bases from V and 6 bases from J, leaving 8 bases between. The CDR3 is made up of 12 amino acids. Germline V gene data show CDR1 as KGHSH and CDR2 as LQKENI. Here the CDR3 DNA reads TGTGCCAGCTCACCGCAGGGTGCTGAAGCTTTCTTT. Translated, it gives CASSPQGAEAFF.

V usage is TRBV10-2 and J usage is TRBJ2-5; D may be TRBD1 (6 bases). Germline V gene sequence: CDR1 WSHSY, CDR2 SAAADI. The CDR3 contains 14 residues. V dropped 4 bases and J dropped 3 bases, with 12 bases sitting between them. The CDR3 nucleotides read TGCGCCAGCAGTGGATACAGGGCTGAAGAGACCCAGTACTTC. This sequence encodes CASSGYRAEETQYF.